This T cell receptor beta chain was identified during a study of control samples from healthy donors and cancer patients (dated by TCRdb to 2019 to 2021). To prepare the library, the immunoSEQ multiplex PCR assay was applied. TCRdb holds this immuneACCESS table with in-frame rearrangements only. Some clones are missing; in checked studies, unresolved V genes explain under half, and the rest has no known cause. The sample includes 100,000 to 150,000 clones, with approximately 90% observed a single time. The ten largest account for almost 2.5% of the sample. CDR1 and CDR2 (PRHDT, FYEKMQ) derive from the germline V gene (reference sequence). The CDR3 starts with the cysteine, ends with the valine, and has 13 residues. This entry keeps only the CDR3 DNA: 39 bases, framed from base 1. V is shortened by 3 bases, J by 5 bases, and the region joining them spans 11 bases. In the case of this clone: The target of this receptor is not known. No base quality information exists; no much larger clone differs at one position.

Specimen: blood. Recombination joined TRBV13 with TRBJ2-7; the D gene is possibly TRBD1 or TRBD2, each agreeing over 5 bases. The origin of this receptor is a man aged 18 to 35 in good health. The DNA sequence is TGTGCCAGCAGCTTCGTAGGGACCGACGAGCAGTACGTC. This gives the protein CASSFVGTDEQYV.